This T cell receptor beta chain was observed in a study of blood T cell repertoires in COVID-19 (dated by TCRdb to about 2020). In the study overall: Collaborator samples came from the United States, Italy and Spain and covered acute and convalescent phases of COVID-19. The material from the prospective study consisted of cDNA or gDNA derived from T cells, B-cell-depleted T cells, or PBMCs. Subjects who had been exposed to COVID-19, were actively infected with it, or had recovered from it provided the deeply sampled blood TCRbeta repertoires that made up the dataset. The repertoires were released in a freely available public database intended as a resource for research on the immune response to SARS-CoV-2. Samples came from the ongoing ImmuneRACE study (first 160 participants) plus 1,254 subjects from 6 global collaborators. Sample metadata almost always included a de-identified subject ID, COVID-19 status, age in years and sex. HLA class I and class II types, where available, came from metadata supplied by the sample provider rather than from assay-based typing.

Overall study outcomes, separate from this receptor: Clinical and demographic metadata were provided uncurated, with the amount varying by source and participant.

Each collaborating institution followed its own protocols to collect whole blood in K2EDTA tubes. For TCRbeta analysis, collaborators shipped samples in one of three forms: frozen whole blood, isolated PBMCs, or DNA extracted from either of those sample types. From the germline V gene (reference sequence), CDR1 is LNHDA and CDR2 is SQIVND. Trimming leaves V shorter by 5 bases and J shorter by 3 bases, with the junction holding 3 bases beyond the gene matches. The cysteine opens and the phenylalanine closes a CDR3 of 13 amino acids. The only DNA kept is the CDR3, 39 bases in frame from the first base. Comments on this clone: Its antigen is still unknown. The input lacks base qualities; no much larger clone sits a single base away.

TCRbeta CDR3 regions were amplified from genomic DNA by means of the immunoSEQ Assay, a bias-controlled multiplex PCR. On the study's bioinformatics: Within the assay, amplification of reference gene primers was used to estimate how many nucleated cells each sample contained. Sequence reads were collapsed and filtered to measure the absolute abundance of every unique TCRbeta CDR3 rearrangement. For each sample, productive Simpson clonality was calculated by taking the square root of Simpson's diversity index across productive rearrangements. In its TCRdb copy, this immuneACCESS table keeps in-frame sequences only and misses some clones. Where compared with another copy, unresolved V genes explain less than half of these, and the others have no known cause. The D gene and trimming were derived from the DNA, and the V and J assignments and clone size from that table. This sample comprises roughly 75,000 clones, roughly 91% of them detected only once. The ten largest clones capture 0.55% to 0.75% of the sample.

Sequencing used peripheral blood. The V and J genes are TRBV19 and TRBJ1-2, and 7 junction bases match TRBD1. The TCR was taken from a man aged 55 to 69 with acute or convalescent COVID-19. CDR3 sequence: CASSYGTDYGYTF. The bases are TGTGCCAGTAGTTATGGGACAGACTATGGCTACACCTTC.